This T cell receptor beta chain was found in a study of vaccination and CD4 T cells after COVID-19. There are 15 residues in the CDR3. Germline V lookup: CDR1 DFQATT, CDR2 SNEGSKA (reference sequence). Trimming left V 3 bases short and J 1 base short, with 15 bases between. The treatment is: roughly 11-day PBMC culture with coronavirus spike peptide pools or control peptides (ViraFEST assay). As to this clonotype: What it recognizes is unknown.

The study sequenced cultured CD4+ T cell DNA using the Oncomine TCR Beta short-read assay. TCRdb reprocessed the PCR reads via MiXCR and lists one record per CDR3 protein. Here the sample spans roughly 13,000 distinct CDR3 sequences, just under 30% being singletons. This chain connects TRBV20-1 to TRBJ1-2; weak D call: TRBD1 (5 bases). The specimen comprised CD4+ T cells from blood, cultured in vitro, sampled before SARS-CoV-2 vaccination. This receptor was identified in a human donor who received a COVID-19 vaccine. CDR3 DNA sequence: TGCAGTGCTAGTTTTAGGGACGGAGTTAACTATGGCTACACCTTC. Its protein product is CSASFRDGVNYGYTF.